Presented here are 6 T cell receptor beta chains from one specimen sequenced in a study of regulatory T cells in long-lasting Graves disease. Time point of the sample: persistent/refractory GD, antithyroid drugs over 5 years with positive TRAb. RNA isolated from PBMCs was used to make the TCR library. Libraries of TCR beta came from iRepertoire HTBI primers plus Arm-PCR of CDR3 regions. TCRdb independently ran MiXCR on the multiplex PCR reads; one entry per CDR3 protein. The sample holds 350,000 to 450,000 distinct CDR3 sequences, around 20% seen once. The sample here was peripheral blood mononuclear cells (PBMCs), taken when the disease was refractory, from a patient treated with antithyroid drugs. These receptors came from a female donor with Graves disease.

The chain combines TRBV12-3 or TRBV12-4 with TRBJ1-4, with no clear D. This CDR3 spans 16 amino acids. Trimming took off 5 bases at V and 2 bases at J, with 15 bases between the two ends. The CDR3 DNA is TGTGCCAGCAGTCCCTTCCGAGCGGGGACTAATGAAAAACTGTTTTTT. Amino acid sequence: CASSPFRAGTNEKLFF.

V gene TRBV10-1 combines with J gene TRBJ1-1, with no clear D. CDR1 WNHNN and CDR2 SYGVQD come from the germline V gene (reference sequence). Deletions cut 0 bases from V and 2 bases from J, with 7 bases between. The CDR3 consists of 14 residues. The CDR3 spells CASSESRANTEAFF. As DNA, the CDR3 is TGCGCCAGCAGTGAGTCTCGGGCAAACACTGAAGCTTTCTTT.

This clonotype showed up many times. The rearrangement joins TRBV27 to TRBJ2-7, with 7 bases identical to TRBD1. The CDR3 covers 14 residues. CDR1 is MNHEY, CDR2 SMNVEV, per germline (reference sequence). V shed 5 bases, J shed 7 bases, and the junction held 11 bases outside the gene matches. The CDR3 DNA reads as TGTGCCAGCAGTCCTTGGGACAGTTACTCTGAGCAGTACTTC. This codes for CASSPWDSYSEQYF.

With respect to this clonotype: A far larger clone lies a single base away; this is likely a read error. The chain uses TRBV9 and TRBJ1-2; D might be TRBD1 (5 bases). The germline CDR1 and CDR2 sequences are SGDLS and YYNGEE. CDR3 length: 13 amino acids. CDR3 in DNA: TGTGCCAGCAGTCAGCGAGGGGACTATAGCTACACCTTC. Residues: CASSQRGDYSYTF.

There are many counts of this clonotype. The chain recombines TRBV10-2 with TRBJ1-1; D unresolved. V was cut by 3 bases and J by 1 base, with 9 bases left in between. Germline lookup yields CDR1 WSHSY and CDR2 SAAADI. This CDR3 spans 14 amino acids. The CDR3 loop is CASSDFGENTEAFF. The CDR3 DNA sequence: TGCGCCAGCAGTGACTTCGGTGAGAACACTGAAGCTTTCTTT.

V gene TRBV20-1 combines with J gene TRBJ1-3, with D possibly matching TRBD1 (6 bases). The CDR3 has 14 amino acids. Per germline, CDR1 DFQATT and CDR2 SNEGSKA (reference sequence). Trimming cost V 2 bases and J 1 base, with 9 bases left between them. CDR3 coding DNA: TGCAGTGCTAGACCACAGGGTTCTGGAAACACCATATATTTT. The encoded protein is CSARPQGSGNTIYF.